The following is a T cell receptor (beta chain) sequence with its context. This sample was included in a study of blood T cell repertoires in COVID-19. Per the germline V gene, CDR1 is SGHVS and CDR2 is FNYEAQ. This CDR3 has 15 amino acids. The ends were cut back, 5 bases at V and 2 bases at J, with 14 bases in the middle. Libraries were prepared by immunoSEQ multiplex PCR; TCRdb keeps only in-frame clonotypes and omits some of them. The sample lists 200,000 to 300,000 clones, about 86% seen once, with about 3.5% in the top ten. The sequenced sample was PBMCs or T cells enriched from blood (not recorded which). The rearrangement joins TRBV7-6 to TRBJ2-3, with a weak D call TRBD1 (6 bases). The sequence was collected from a woman between 35 and 50 years old with acute COVID-19. As DNA, the CDR3 is TGTGCCAGCAGCCTTCCCACAGGGTTCACAGATACGCAGTATTTT. Translated, it gives CASSLPTGFTDTQYF.